The clone carrying this T cell receptor (beta chain) was picked up a small number of times. What it recognizes is unknown. The CDR3 spans 14 residues. CDR1 is MNHEY, CDR2 SVGAGI, per germline. Trimming took 2 bases from V and 7 from J; bases not matched to a gene: 5. The sample belongs to a study of blood T cells in healthy people across ages. The second PCR ran about 6 to 12 cycles with a sample-barcoded 5' primer and J-beta primers. MiXCR was run by TCRdb on the 5' RACE reads, yielding one entry per CDR3 protein. The data show about 640,000 distinct CDR3 sequences, under 65% seen once. Study-level results: Naive CD4+ cells and diversity were both higher in long-lived donors than in aged donors.

The receptor comes from a man aged 55 to 69 in good health. V and J are TRBV6-5 and TRBJ2-7, with 10 bases lining up with TRBD1. The material sequenced was blood. The CDR3 reads CASSYGTGAKEQYF. In DNA, the CDR3 is TGTGCCAGCAGTTACGGGACAGGGGCAAAAGAGCAGTACTTC.